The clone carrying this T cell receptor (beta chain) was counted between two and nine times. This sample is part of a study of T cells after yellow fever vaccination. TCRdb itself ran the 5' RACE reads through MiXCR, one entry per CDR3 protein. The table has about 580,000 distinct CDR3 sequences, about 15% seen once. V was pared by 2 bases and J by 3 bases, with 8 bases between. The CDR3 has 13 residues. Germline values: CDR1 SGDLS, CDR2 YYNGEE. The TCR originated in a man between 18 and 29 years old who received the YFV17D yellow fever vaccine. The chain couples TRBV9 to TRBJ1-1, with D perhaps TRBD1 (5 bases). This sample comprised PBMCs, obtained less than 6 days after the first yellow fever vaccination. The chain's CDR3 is CASSVGRHTEAFF. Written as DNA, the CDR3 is TGTGCCAGCAGCGTGGGGCGGCACACTGAAGCTTTCTTT.